The present TCR beta chain was sequenced within a study of cytomegalovirus exposure and HLA in healthy donors. Study-level information: Some 85 million unique TCRs from HLA-typed donors were held in an early data release.

PCR was performed using 60 Vbeta and 13 Jbeta primers. As handled by the study authors: Approximately 78 million unique TCR beta chains, about 11 million of them shared, were counted by a later analysis. Produced via immunoSEQ multiplex PCR; TCRdb's table is partial and in-frame only. V and J calls and clone size are as listed in that table; D and trimming were resolved from the DNA. Here the sample spans 180,000 or so clones, 70% to 90% being singletons. As for this clone: What it recognizes is unknown.

Findings and caveats of the study: The likely explanation for a cluster of highly shared sequence variants was sequencing artifact. Most of the TCR beta V segments (in an earlier analysis) were productive either about 87% or about 30% of the time.

The sequence came from a man between 18 and 35 years old in good health and CMV-seropositive. Sequenced input: PBMCs.

The DNA for the CDR3 is TGTGCCAGCAGGGGAAAGGGGACTGAAGCTTTCTTT. This translates into CASRGKGTEAFF. The chain couples TRBV7-9 to TRBJ1-1; TRBD1 might be the D (5 bases). The V end was cut by 6 bases, the J end by 5 bases, with 10 bases between. This CDR3 spans 12 amino acids. Germline V gives CDR1 SEHNR, CDR2 FQNEAQ (reference sequence).